What follows are 32 T cell receptor beta chains derived from one specimen sequenced in a study of PD-1 blockade in classical Hodgkin lymphoma. Specified time point: cycle 4 day 1 (C4D1), after less than 7 weeks of nivolumab. Brentuximab vedotin exposure varied among the patients, all of whom had relapsed after autologous stem cell transplantation. Sequenced by immunoSEQ multiplex PCR; TCRdb stores in-frame clones only, minus some. The repertoire holds about 44,000 clones, with 66% as singletons. The material sequenced was peripheral blood mononuclear cells (PBMCs), taken before the fourth cycle of nivolumab. Receptors originate from a human donor with classical Hodgkin lymphoma.

V gene TRBV5-1 combines with J gene TRBJ1-6, with D possibly being TRBD1 (6 bases). Germline CDR1 is SGHRS and CDR2 is YFSETQ. With 3 bases removed from V and 0 bases from J, the gap between germline ends came to 16 bases. CDR3 length: 18 amino acids. This CDR3 is CASSSGNRASSYNSPLHF. The CDR3 nucleotides read TGCGCCAGCAGCTCGGGGAACAGGGCGAGCTCCTATAATTCACCCCTCCACTTT.

V gene TRBV19 combines with J gene TRBJ1-4, with TRBD1 as a possible D gene (6 bases). The length of the CDR3 is 15 residues. Germline CDR1 LNHDA, CDR2 SQIVND (reference sequence). Trimming left V 5 bases short and J 8 bases short, with 18 bases between. In DNA, the CDR3 is TGTGCCAGTAGTTCCCCGAGGGACATTGGAGAAAAACTGTTTTTT. Amino acids: CASSSPRDIGEKLFF.

This clone was observed a handful of times. The chain links TRBV11-3 to TRBJ2-1, with 8 nucleotides matching TRBD1. The V and J ends lost 5 bases and 9 bases, in that order; junction bases with no gene match: 3. The V gene's germline CDR1 is SGHNT and CDR2 YENEEA. The CDR3 loop spans 12 amino acids. The CDR3 reads CASSAGGSEQFF. CDR3 DNA: TGTGCCAGCAGCGCAGGGGGCAGTGAGCAGTTCTTC. Supplemented by reference TRBV11-3 and TRBJ2-1, the full variable domain reads EAGVVQSPRYKIIEKKQPVAFWCNPISGHNTLYWYLQNLGQGPELLIRYENEEAVDDSQLPKDRFSAERLKGVDSTLKIQPAELGDSAVYLCASSAGGSEQFFGPGTRLTVL.

A single count supports this clone. This chain joins TRBV29-1 and TRBJ2-3; D unresolved. Trimming took off 6 bases at V and 6 bases at J, with 10 bases between the two ends. Germline values: CDR1 SQVTM, CDR2 ANQGSEA. This CDR3 is 11 amino acids long. CDR3 bases: TGCAGCGTGGCAGAACCGGATACGCAGTATTTT. This sequence encodes CSVAEPDTQYF.

This rearrangement joins TRBV27 to TRBJ2-7; TRBD2 is a possible D gene (6 bases). V lost 5 bases and J 9 bases, leaving 20 bases between the germline ends. CDR1 MNHEY and CDR2 SMNVEV come from the germline V gene (reference sequence). The length of the CDR3 is 14 residues. CDR3 loop: CASSRSQGLAAQYF. CDR3 coding DNA: TGTGCCAGCAGTCGATCTCAGGGACTCGCGGCGCAGTACTTC.

The V call is TRBV5-4, the J call TRBJ2-4; D may be TRBD2 (5 bases). V lost 4 bases and J lost 0, with 8 bases in between. The germline V gene has CDR1 SGHNT and CDR2 YYREEE (reference sequence). The length of the CDR3 is 14 residues. The CDR3 sequence: CASSDGLAKNIQYF. The DNA of the CDR3 is TGTGCCAGCAGCGACGGACTAGCCAAAAACATTCAGTACTTC.

This rearrangement joins TRBV7-3 to TRBJ2-1; D unclear. The germline V gene encodes CDR1 SGHTA and CDR2 FQGTGA. V was trimmed by 4 bases and J by 6 bases, leaving 7 bases between them. This CDR3 has 12 amino acids. CDR3 sequence: CASSYQSNEQFF. The CDR3 DNA is TGTGCCAGCAGCTACCAGAGCAATGAGCAGTTCTTC.

The genes are TRBV5-1 and TRBJ2-1, with 12 bases aligning to TRBD2. Germline V gene sequence: CDR1 SGHRS, CDR2 YFSETQ. CDR3 length: 16 amino acids. Trimming at V came to 3 bases and at J to 3 bases, leaving 4 bases not matched to a gene. The CDR3 DNA follows: TGCGCCAGCAGCTCCCTAGCGGGAGGGGACTACAATGAGCAGTTCTTC. As protein: CASSSLAGGDYNEQFF.

V is TRBV6-6 and J is TRBJ2-5; 7 nucleotides align to TRBD2. Losses at the gene ends were 1 base for V and 4 bases for J; bases not matched to a gene: 0. This CDR3 contains 13 residues. The germline V gene encodes CDR1 MNHNY and CDR2 SVGAGI (reference sequence). DNA of the CDR3: TGTGCCAGCAGTTACTGGGAGGGAGAGACCCAGTACTTC. Its translation is CASSYWEGETQYF.

The chain is built from TRBV6-1 and TRBJ2-1; D is unresolved. V dropped 7 bases and J dropped 5 bases, with 18 bases sitting between them. This CDR3 comprises 15 residues. Germline-derived CDR1 and CDR2 are MNHNS and SASEGT. Here the CDR3 reads CASTKTYPQNNEQFF. The CDR3 DNA reads TGTGCCAGCACTAAAACCTACCCTCAGAACAATGAGCAGTTCTTC.

The chain joins TRBV9 to TRBJ2-3, with 7 bases fitting TRBD2. V was clipped by 1 base and J by 0 bases; unmatched bases: 11. CDR1 and CDR2 (germline): SGDLS, YYNGEE. The CDR3 is made up of 18 amino acids. This CDR3 reads CASSVRASGLGSTDTQYF. The CDR3 DNA reads TGTGCCAGCAGCGTAAGGGCTAGCGGTCTCGGTAGCACAGATACGCAGTATTTT.

DNA of the CDR3: TGTGCCAGCAGCCCAGCGGGGGGCATGTGGGAGCTGTTTTTT. As protein: CASSPAGGMWELFF. The chain recombines TRBV28 with TRBJ2-2; the match to TRBD2 covers 9 bases. V trimming: 6 bases; J trimming: 9 bases; junction bases outside the gene matches: 8. The V gene's germline CDR1 is MDHEN and CDR2 SYDVKM. CDR3 length equals 14 residues.

This clone has more than one count but fewer than ten. At the DNA level, this CDR3 is encoded by other sequences in the same sample as well. This rearrangement joins TRBV25-1 to TRBJ2-7; the match to TRBD1 covers 8 bases. Germline V CDR1 and CDR2: MGHDK, SYGVNS. V shed 5 bases, J shed 0 bases, and the junction held 3 bases outside the gene matches. The CDR3 runs 14 residues. In DNA, the CDR3 is TGTGCCAGCAGTTGGACAGGGAGCTCCTACGAGCAGTACTTC. Translation: CASSWTGSSYEQYF.

This clone was recorded only once. In DNA form, the CDR3 reads TGTGCCAGCAGCTTGGATGGGGGAACCGGGGAGCTGTTTTTT. Amino acid sequence: CASSLDGGTGELFF. This chain links TRBV11-2 with TRBJ2-2, with D perhaps given as TRBD1 or TRBD2 (5 bases each). V dropped 3 bases and J dropped 5 bases, with 10 bases sitting between them. Germline CDR1 SGHAT, CDR2 FQNNGV. CDR3 length: 14 amino acids.

The chain carries TRBV19 and TRBJ2-3, with D perhaps matching TRBD2 (6 bases). Germline-derived CDR1 and CDR2 are LNHDA and SQIVND (reference sequence). The CDR3 has 16 residues. The V and J ends lost 7 bases and 6 bases respectively, with 23 bases between them. The CDR3 DNA is TGTGCCAGTAACGGAGCGAGTAGCGGATTAGGGGATACGCAGTATTTT. The encoded protein is CASNGASSGLGDTQYF.

The rearrangement uses TRBV7-2 and TRBJ2-3; weak D call: TRBD2 (7 bases). The CDR3 contains 15 residues. Germline V CDR1 and CDR2: SGHTA, FQGNSA. V shed 6 bases and J shed 1 base, with 14 bases lying between them. DNA for the CDR3: TGTGCCAGCAGTTCTGGGGGGGCCGGCACAGATACGCAGTATTTT. Amino acid sequence: CASSSGGAGTDTQYF.

This chain's CDR3 is CASSNTGAGGYTF. As DNA, the CDR3 is TGTGCCAGCAGTAATACAGGGGCGGGGGGCTACACCTTC. The chain uses TRBV6-5 and TRBJ1-2; 7 nucleotides agree with TRBD1. Germline CDR1 and CDR2: MNHEY and SVGAGI. The V segment lost 5 bases and the J segment 8 bases; nucleotides outside the gene matches: 8. The CDR3 consists of 13 residues.

The rearrangement uses TRBV6-1 and TRBJ1-2; D unclear. CDR1 is MNHNS, CDR2 SASEGT, per germline. V lost 9 bases, J lost 0 bases, and 11 bases lay in between. The CDR3 totals 13 residues. CDR3 DNA: TGTGCCAGTACAGAGTTTCCTAACTATGGCTACACCTTC. Amino acids: CASTEFPNYGYTF.

V and J are TRBV9 and TRBJ1-2; 7 nucleotides match TRBD1. V was clipped by 0 bases and J by 7 bases; unmatched bases: 12. Germline V gene data show CDR1 as SGDLS and CDR2 as YYNGEE. This CDR3 comprises 16 residues. CDR3 amino acids: CASSVAPRGHGGGYTF. The CDR3 DNA is TGTGCCAGCAGCGTAGCCCCGAGGGGGCATGGAGGTGGCTACACCTTC.

This clone was detected a few times. V is TRBV6-5 and J is TRBJ1-1; D not resolved. Germline V CDR1 and CDR2: MNHEY, SVGAGI. Deletions cut 2 bases from V and 4 bases from J, with 8 bases between. This CDR3 spans 13 amino acids. The CDR3 is CASSYGSSTEAFF. CDR3 in DNA: TGTGCCAGCAGTTACGGTTCAAGCACTGAAGCTTTCTTT.

The J gene is TRBJ2-1, the V gene TRBV18; TRBD2 is a possible D gene (5 bases). The CDR3 is 16 amino acids. Looked up from germline, CDR1 is KGHSH and CDR2 is LQKENI. V lost 4 bases and J lost 5, with 18 bases in between. CDR3 sequence reads: CASSQIVGGSHNEQFF. For the CDR3, the DNA is TGTGCCAGCTCACAGATCGTAGGTGGGAGTCACAATGAGCAGTTCTTC.

This clone showed up just once. This may be a read error: a much more frequent sequence differs by one nucleotide. The chain carries TRBV4-2 and TRBJ2-1; 10 bases map to TRBD1. This CDR3 is 16 amino acids long. V lost 3 bases and J lost 3; bases outside the gene matches: 5. CDR1 LGHNA and CDR2 YNFKEQ come from the germline V gene. The CDR3, as DNA: TGTGCCAGCAGCCAGCCCGACAGGGGGCTCTACAATGAGCAGTTCTTC. This encodes CASSQPDRGLYNEQFF.

The V call is TRBV7-9, the J call TRBJ2-2; possibly TRBD1 for D (5 bases). The CDR3 covers 15 residues. Trimming pared 1 base from V and 2 bases from J, leaving 8 bases between. The germline V gene encodes CDR1 SEHNR and CDR2 FQNEAQ (reference sequence). CDR3 loop: CASSLVTANTGELFF. The CDR3 nucleotides are TGTGCCAGCAGCTTAGTGACAGCAAACACCGGGGAGCTGTTTTTT.

The chain employs TRBV11-2 and TRBJ2-1; D might be TRBD1 or TRBD2, each matching 5 bases. Trimming removed 1 base from V and 7 bases from J, with 17 bases in between. The CDR3 totals 16 residues. Germline CDR1 SGHAT, CDR2 FQNNGV. Here the CDR3 reads CASSLVPGAGRNEQFF. As DNA, the CDR3 is TGTGCCAGCAGCTTAGTACCAGGCGCAGGGAGAAATGAGCAGTTCTTC.

The table lists this clone with a few counts. This chain links TRBV5-1 with TRBJ1-5, with TRBD1 matching over 7 bases. This CDR3 is 15 amino acids long. CDR1 and CDR2 (germline): SGHRS, YFSETQ. Germline trimming cut 0 bases from V and 0 bases from J; bases unmatched to any gene: 0. CDR3 region: CASSLEGASNQPQHF. The CDR3, as DNA: TGCGCCAGCAGCTTGGAGGGGGCTAGCAATCAGCCCCAGCATTTT.

As concerns this clone: Other DNA sequences in this sample translate to the same CDR3. The chain couples TRBV29-1 to TRBJ1-1; 7 bases line up with TRBD1. Germline assignment: CDR1 SQVTM and CDR2 ANQGSEA. This CDR3 comprises 12 residues. J lost 2 bases, V lost 4 bases, and 1 base had no gene match. In DNA form, the CDR3 reads TGCAGCGTTGGACAGGGTAACACTGAAGCTTTCTTT. This sequence encodes CSVGQGNTEAFF.

This clone has just a few counts. This rearrangement joins TRBV4-3 to TRBJ2-1; the D gene is possibly TRBD1 (5 bases). V lost 4 bases, J lost 5 bases, and 15 bases lay in between. The CDR3 is 15 residues long. Germline-derived CDR1 and CDR2 are LGHNA and YSLEER. DNA of the CDR3: TGCGCCAGCAGCCTCAGAACGACAGATAACAATGAGCAGTTCTTC. Translated, it gives CASSLRTTDNNEQFF.

The V call is TRBV6-5, the J call TRBJ1-2; D ambiguous. Germline CDR1 MNHEY, CDR2 SVGAGI. Trimming cost V 8 bases and J 4 bases, with 5 bases left between them. The CDR3 loop spans 10 amino acids. The CDR3 loop is CASLGYGYTF. Here the CDR3 DNA reads TGTGCCAGCCTCGGCTATGGCTACACCTTC.

This chain links TRBV19 with TRBJ1-1; possible D gene TRBD1, 6 bases. V was pared by 1 base and J by 5 bases, with 11 bases between. This CDR3 region has 14 residues. From germline, CDR1 is LNHDA and CDR2 SQIVND (reference sequence). This chain's CDR3 is CASSIGAGETEAFF. The CDR3 DNA is TGTGCCAGTAGTATAGGAGCAGGGGAGACTGAAGCTTTCTTT.

Comment on this clone: It is unclear where the CDR3 begins or ends on the DNA, so no DNA is shown, and the CDR3 is as TCRdb lists it. The CDR3 here is CASSFGPGGRYEQYF. The chain has TRBV11-3 and TRBJ2-7; the table's TRBD1 call for D was not verified on the DNA. 15 amino acids form the CDR3, both terminal residues included. In germline, CDR1 is SGHNT, CDR2 YENEEA.

The chain employs TRBV5-4 and TRBJ1-1; TRBD1 matches at 7 bases. The germline V gene encodes CDR1 SGHNT and CDR2 YYREEE (reference sequence). The CDR3 has 13 amino acids. The V segment lost 3 bases and the J segment 1 base; nucleotides outside the gene matches: 0. CDR3 in amino acids: CASSWDRNTEAFF. Written as DNA, the CDR3 is TGTGCCAGCAGCTGGGACAGGAACACTGAAGCTTTCTTT.

This clone was picked up many times. CDR3 DNA sequence: TGTGCCAGTAGTATAGGGGACAGGGCTTACAATGAGCAGTTCTTC. It encodes CASSIGDRAYNEQFF. The V and J genes are TRBV19 and TRBJ2-1, with 9 positions matching TRBD1. The J segment lost 4 bases and the V segment lost 1 base, leaving 2 bases of the junction unmatched. The germline gives CDR1 LNHDA, CDR2 SQIVND (reference sequence). The CDR3 spans 15 residues.